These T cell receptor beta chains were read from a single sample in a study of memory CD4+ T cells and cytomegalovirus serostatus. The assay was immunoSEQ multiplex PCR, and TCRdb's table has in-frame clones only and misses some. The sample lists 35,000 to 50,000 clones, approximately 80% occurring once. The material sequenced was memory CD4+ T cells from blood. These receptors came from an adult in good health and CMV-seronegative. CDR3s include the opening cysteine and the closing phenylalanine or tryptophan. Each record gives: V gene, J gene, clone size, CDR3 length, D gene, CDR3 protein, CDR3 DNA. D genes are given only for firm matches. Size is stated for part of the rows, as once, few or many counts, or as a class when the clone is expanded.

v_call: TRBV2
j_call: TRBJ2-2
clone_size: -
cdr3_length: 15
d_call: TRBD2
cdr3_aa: CASRANSGDTGELFF
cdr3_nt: TGTGCCAGCAGAGCCAATAGCGGGGACACCGGGGAGCTGTTTTTT

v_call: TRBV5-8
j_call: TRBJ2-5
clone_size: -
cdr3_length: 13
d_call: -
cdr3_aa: CASSLRQQETQYF
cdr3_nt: TGTGCCAGCAGCTTGAGACAGCAAGAGACCCAGTACTTC

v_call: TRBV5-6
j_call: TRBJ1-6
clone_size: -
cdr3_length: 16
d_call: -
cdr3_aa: CASSQIGPPVGSPLHF
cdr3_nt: TGTGCCAGCAGCCAAATAGGACCCCCGGTCGGTTCACCCCTCCACTTT

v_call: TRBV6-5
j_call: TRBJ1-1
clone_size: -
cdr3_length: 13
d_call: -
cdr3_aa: CASKNSLNTEAFF
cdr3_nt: TGTGCCAGCAAGAATTCCTTGAACACTGAAGCTTTCTTT

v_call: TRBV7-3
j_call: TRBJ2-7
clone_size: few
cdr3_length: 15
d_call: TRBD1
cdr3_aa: CASSLTGTGQGGWYF
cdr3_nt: TGTGCCAGCAGCTTAACCGGTACTGGACAGGGTGGATGGTACTTC

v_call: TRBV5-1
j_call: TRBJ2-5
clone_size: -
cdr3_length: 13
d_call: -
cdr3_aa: CASSVAGQETQYF
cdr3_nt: TGCGCCAGCAGCGTGGCAGGACAAGAGACCCAGTACTTC

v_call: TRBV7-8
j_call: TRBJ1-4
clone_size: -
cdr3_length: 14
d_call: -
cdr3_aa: CASSLARGREKLFF
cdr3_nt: TGTGCCAGCAGCTTAGCCCGTGGAAGGGAAAAACTGTTTTTT

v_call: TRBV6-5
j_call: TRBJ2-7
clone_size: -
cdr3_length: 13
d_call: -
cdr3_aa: CASSLYGSNEQYF
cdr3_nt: TGTGCCAGCAGTTTATACGGGAGCAACGAGCAGTACTTC

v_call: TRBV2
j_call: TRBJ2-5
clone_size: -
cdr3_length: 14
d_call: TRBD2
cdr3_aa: CASSSGTRRETQYF
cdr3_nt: TGTGCCAGCAGTTCCGGGACTAGACGAGAGACCCAGTACTTC

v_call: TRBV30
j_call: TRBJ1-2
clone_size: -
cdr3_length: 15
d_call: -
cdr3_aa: CAWSELKGRYYGYTF
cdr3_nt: TGTGCCTGGAGTGAACTTAAAGGACGGTACTATGGCTACACCTTC

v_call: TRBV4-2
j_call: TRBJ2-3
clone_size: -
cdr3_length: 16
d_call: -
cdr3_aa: CASTRGPAGITDTQYF
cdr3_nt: TGTGCCAGCACCAGGGGCCCAGCGGGGATCACAGATACGCAGTATTTT

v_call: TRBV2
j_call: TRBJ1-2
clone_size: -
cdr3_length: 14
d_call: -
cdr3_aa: CASRANSANYGYTF
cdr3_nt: TGTGCCAGCAGAGCCAACAGCGCTAACTATGGCTACACCTTC

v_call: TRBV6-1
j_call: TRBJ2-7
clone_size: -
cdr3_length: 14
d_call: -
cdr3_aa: CASSDQGFSYEQYF
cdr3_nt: TGTGCCAGCAGTGATCAGGGATTCTCCTACGAGCAGTACTTC

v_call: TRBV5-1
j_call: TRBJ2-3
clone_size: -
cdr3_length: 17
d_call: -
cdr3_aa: CASSLGGSGAGGDTQYF
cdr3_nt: TGCGCCAGCAGCTTGGGGGGGTCCGGGGCAGGTGGAGATACGCAGTATTTT

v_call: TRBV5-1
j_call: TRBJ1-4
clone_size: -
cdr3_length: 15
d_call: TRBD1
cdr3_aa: CASSLGTGDNEKLFF
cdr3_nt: TGCGCCAGCAGCTTGGGAACAGGGGATAATGAAAAACTGTTTTTT

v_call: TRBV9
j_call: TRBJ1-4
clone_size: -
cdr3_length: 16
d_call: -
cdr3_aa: CASSVAPTPGNEKLFF
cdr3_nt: TGTGCCAGCAGCGTAGCCCCCACCCCTGGTAATGAAAAACTGTTTTTT

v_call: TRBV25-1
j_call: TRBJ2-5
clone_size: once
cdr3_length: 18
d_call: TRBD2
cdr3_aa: CASSPHIGIAGQQETQYF
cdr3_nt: TGTGCCAGCAGTCCACACATAGGGATAGCGGGGCAACAAGAGACCCAGTACTTC

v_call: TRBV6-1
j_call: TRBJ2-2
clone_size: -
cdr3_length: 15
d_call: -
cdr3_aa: CASSPAPPMTGELFF
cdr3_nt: TGTGCCAGCAGTCCAGCCCCCCCAATGACCGGGGAGCTGTTTTTT

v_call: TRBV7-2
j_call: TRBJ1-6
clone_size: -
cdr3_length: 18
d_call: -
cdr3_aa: CASSLDFTGWSYNSPLHF
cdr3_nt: TGTGCCAGCAGCTTAGATTTCACAGGGTGGTCCTATAATTCACCCCTCCACTTT

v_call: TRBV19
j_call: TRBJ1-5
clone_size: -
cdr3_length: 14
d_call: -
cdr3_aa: CASQLRSAHQPQHF
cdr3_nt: TGTGCCAGTCAACTCCGCTCAGCACATCAGCCCCAGCATTTT

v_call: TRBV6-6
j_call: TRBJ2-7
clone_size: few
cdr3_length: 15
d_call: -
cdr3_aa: CASSYVPGALYEQYF
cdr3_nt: TGTGCCAGCAGTTACGTGCCAGGGGCCCTCTACGAGCAGTACTTC

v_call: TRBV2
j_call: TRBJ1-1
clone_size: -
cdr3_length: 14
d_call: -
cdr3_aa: CASSQDGGRTEAFF
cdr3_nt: TGTGCCAGCAGTCAAGACGGGGGAAGGACTGAAGCTTTCTTT

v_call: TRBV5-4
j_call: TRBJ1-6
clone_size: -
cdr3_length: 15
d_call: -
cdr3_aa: CASAPKDSFNSPLHF
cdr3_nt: TGTGCCAGCGCGCCGAAGGACAGTTTTAATTCACCCCTCCACTTT

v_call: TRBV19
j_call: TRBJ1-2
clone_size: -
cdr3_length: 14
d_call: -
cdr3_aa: CASSNYRVWNGYTF
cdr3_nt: TGTGCCAGTAGCAATTACAGGGTGTGGAATGGCTACACCTTC

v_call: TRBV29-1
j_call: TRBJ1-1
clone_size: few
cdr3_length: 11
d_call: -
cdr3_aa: CSVRTAGEAFF
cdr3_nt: TGCAGCGTGAGGACCGCCGGTGAAGCTTTCTTT

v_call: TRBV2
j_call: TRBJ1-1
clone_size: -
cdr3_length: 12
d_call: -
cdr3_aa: CASSEGNTEAFF
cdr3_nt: TGTGCCAGCAGTGAAGGGAACACTGAAGCTTTCTTT

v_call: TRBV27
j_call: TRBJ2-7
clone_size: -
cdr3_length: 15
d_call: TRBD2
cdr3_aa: CASSLSGGKTYEQYF
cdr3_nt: TGTGCCAGCAGTTTAAGCGGGGGGAAGACCTACGAGCAGTACTTC

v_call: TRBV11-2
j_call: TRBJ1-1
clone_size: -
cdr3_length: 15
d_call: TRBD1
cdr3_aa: CASSDQGVTNTEAFF
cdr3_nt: TGTGCCAGCAGCGATCAGGGGGTGACGAACACTGAAGCTTTCTTT

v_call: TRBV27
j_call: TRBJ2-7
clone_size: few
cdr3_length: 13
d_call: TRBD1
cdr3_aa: CASSRRGPYEQYF
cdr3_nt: TGTGCCAGCAGCCGCAGGGGGCCGTACGAGCAGTACTTC

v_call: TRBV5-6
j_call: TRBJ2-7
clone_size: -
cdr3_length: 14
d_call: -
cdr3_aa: CASSFQGYSYEQYF
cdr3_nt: TGTGCCAGCAGCTTTCAGGGGTACTCCTACGAGCAGTACTTC

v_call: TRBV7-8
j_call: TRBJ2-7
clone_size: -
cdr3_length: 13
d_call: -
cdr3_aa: CASSVGASYEQYF
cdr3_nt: TGTGCCAGCAGCGTAGGGGCCTCCTACGAGCAGTACTTC

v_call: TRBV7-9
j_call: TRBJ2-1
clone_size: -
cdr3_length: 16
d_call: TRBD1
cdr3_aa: CASSLRTGESYNEQFF
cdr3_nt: TGTGCCAGCAGCTTACGTACAGGGGAATCCTACAATGAGCAGTTCTTC

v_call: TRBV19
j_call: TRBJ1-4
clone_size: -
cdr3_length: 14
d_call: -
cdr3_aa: CASSIVQHNEKLFF
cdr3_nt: TGTGCCAGTAGTATTGTACAGCATAATGAAAAACTGTTTTTT

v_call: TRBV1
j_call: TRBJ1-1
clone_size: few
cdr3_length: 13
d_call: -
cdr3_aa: CTSSQDENTEAFF
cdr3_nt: TGCACCAGCAGCCAAGATGAGAACACTGAAGCTTTCTTT

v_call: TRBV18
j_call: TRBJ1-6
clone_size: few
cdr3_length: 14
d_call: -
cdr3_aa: CASSYSSYNSPLHF
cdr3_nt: TGTGCCAGCTCATATAGCTCCTATAATTCACCCCTCCACTTT

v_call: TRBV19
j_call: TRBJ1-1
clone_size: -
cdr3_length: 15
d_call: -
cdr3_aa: CASSIGGRQFTEAFF
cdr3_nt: TGTGCCAGTAGTATAGGGGGCCGGCAGTTCACTGAAGCTTTCTTT

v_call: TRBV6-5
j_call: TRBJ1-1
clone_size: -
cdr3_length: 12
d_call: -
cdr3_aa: CASSGLQVRAFF
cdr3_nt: TGTGCCAGCAGTGGCCTACAGGTGCGTGCTTTCTTT

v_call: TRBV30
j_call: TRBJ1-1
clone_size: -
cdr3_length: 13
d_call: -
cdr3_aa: CAQTRQISTEAFF
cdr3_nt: TGTGCCCAGACCCGACAGATTTCCACTGAAGCTTTCTTT

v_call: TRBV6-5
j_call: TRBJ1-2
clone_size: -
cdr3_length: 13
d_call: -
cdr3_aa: CASKVATRYGYTF
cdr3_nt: TGTGCCAGCAAGGTGGCCACCCGGTATGGCTACACCTTC

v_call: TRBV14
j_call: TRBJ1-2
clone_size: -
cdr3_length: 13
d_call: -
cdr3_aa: CASSQVTDYGYTF
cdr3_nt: TGTGCCAGCAGCCAAGTCACAGATTATGGCTACACCTTC

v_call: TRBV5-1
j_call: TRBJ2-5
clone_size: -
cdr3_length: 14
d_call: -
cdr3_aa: CASSLSGAQETQYF
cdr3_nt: TGCGCCAGCAGCTTGTCCGGCGCCCAAGAGACCCAGTACTTC

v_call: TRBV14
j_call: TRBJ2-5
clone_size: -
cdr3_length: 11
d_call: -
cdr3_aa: CASSRTETQYF
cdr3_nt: TGTGCCAGCAGCCGAACAGAGACCCAGTACTTC

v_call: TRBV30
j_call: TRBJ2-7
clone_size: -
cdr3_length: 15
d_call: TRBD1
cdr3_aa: CAWSVGTGTNYEQYF
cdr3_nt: TGTGCCTGGAGTGTAGGGACAGGAACGAACTACGAGCAGTACTTC

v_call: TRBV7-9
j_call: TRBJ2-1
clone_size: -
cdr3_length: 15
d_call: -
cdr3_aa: CASSLGLVSYNEQFF
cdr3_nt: TGTGCCAGCAGCTTAGGGTTAGTCTCCTACAATGAGCAGTTCTTC

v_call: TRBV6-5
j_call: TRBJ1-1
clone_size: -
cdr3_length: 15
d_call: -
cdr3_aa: CASSPILNTNTEAFF
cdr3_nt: TGTGCCAGCAGCCCAATCCTCAACACGAACACTGAAGCTTTCTTT

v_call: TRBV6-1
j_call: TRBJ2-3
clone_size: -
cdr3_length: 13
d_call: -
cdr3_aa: CASSEGAEDTQYF
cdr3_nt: TGTGCCAGCAGTGAAGGGGCTGAAGATACGCAGTATTTT

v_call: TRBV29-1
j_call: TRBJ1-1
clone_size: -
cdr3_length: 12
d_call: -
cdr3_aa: CSVDRGGSRAFF
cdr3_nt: TGCAGCGTTGACAGGGGAGGAAGTAGAGCTTTCTTT

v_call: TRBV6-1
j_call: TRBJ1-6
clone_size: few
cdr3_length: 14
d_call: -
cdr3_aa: CASRVTGNNSPLHF
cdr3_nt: TGTGCCAGCAGAGTTACAGGAAATAATTCACCCCTCCACTTT

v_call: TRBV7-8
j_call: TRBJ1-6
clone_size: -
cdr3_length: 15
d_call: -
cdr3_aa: CASSLAGRNNSPLHF
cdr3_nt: TGTGCCAGCAGCTTAGCCGGACGGAATAATTCACCCCTCCACTTT

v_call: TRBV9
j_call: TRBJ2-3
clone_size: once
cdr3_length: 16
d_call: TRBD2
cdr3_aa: CASSVDLAGGSDTQYF
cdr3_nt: TGTGCCAGCAGCGTAGACCTAGCGGGGGGATCAGATACGCAGTATTTT

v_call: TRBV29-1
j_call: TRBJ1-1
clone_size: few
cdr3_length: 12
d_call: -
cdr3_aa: CSLRQGNTEAFF
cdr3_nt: TGCAGCCTAAGGCAGGGGAACACTGAAGCTTTCTTT

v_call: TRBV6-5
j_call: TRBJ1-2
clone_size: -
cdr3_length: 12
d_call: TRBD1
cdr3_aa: CATGTGLNGYTF
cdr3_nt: TGTGCCACGGGGACAGGGCTGAATGGCTACACCTTC

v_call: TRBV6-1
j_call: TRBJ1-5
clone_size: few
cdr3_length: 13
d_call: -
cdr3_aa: CASSLQGNQPQHF
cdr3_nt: TGTGCCAGCAGTCTACAGGGTAATCAGCCCCAGCATTTT

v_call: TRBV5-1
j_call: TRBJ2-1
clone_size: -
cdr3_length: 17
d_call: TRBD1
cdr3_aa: CASSPEVRQGSRNEQFF
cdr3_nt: TGCGCCAGCAGCCCTGAGGTGAGACAGGGGAGTCGGAATGAGCAGTTCTTC

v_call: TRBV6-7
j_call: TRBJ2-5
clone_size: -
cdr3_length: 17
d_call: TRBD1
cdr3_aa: CASSWTGMTDTEETQYF
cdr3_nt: TGTGCCAGCAGTTGGACAGGGATGACCGATACAGAAGAGACCCAGTACTTC

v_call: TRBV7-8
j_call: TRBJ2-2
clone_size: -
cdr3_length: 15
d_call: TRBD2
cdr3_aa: CASSTSGVNTGELFF
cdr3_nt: TGTGCCAGCAGCACTAGCGGGGTGAACACCGGGGAGCTGTTTTTT

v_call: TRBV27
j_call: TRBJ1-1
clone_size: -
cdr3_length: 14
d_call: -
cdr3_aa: CASSSTGGSTEAFF
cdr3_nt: TGTGCCAGCAGTTCTACTGGGGGCTCCACTGAAGCTTTCTTT